Listed here is a single TCR beta chain. From the RT-PCR reads, TCRdb called clonotypes with MiXCR, one entry per CDR3 protein. The profile shows around 700,000 distinct CDR3 sequences, approximately 15% of them singletons. The CDR3 totals 14 residues. Germline CDR1 reads KGHSH; CDR2 reads LQKENI. V lost 3 bases and J 1 base, leaving 7 bases between the germline ends. Material for sequencing was memory CD4+ T cells from blood. This TCR was recovered from a female donor in good health, serving as a healthy control. The rearrangement joins TRBV18 to TRBJ1-3, with a weak D call TRBD1 (6 bases). In nucleotides, the CDR3 is TGTGCCAGCTCACCCGGACAGTCTGGAAACACCATATATTTT. Translated: CASSPGQSGNTIYF.